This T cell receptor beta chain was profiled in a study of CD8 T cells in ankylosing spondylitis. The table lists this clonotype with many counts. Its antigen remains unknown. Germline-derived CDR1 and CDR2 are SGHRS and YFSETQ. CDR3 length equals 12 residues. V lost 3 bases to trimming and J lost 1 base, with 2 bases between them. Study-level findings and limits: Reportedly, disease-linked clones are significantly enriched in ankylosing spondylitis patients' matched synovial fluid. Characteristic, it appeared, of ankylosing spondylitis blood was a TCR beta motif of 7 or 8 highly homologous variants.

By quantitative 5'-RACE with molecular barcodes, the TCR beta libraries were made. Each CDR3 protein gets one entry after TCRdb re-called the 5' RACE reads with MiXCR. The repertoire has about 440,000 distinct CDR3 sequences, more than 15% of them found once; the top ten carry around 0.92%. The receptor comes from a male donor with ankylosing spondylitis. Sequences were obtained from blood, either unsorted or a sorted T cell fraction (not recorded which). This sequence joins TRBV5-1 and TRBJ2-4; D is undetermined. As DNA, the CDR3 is TGCGCCAGCAGCTCGGCCAAAAACATTCAGTACTTC. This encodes CASSSAKNIQYF.